The clone carrying this T cell receptor beta chain came up a few times. Antigen specificity is unknown. These data come from a study of breast tumors, draining lymph nodes, adjacent tissues. General study points: The data were judged consistent with most tumor T cells coming from lymph node and expanding in tumor. Tumor T cell lymph node origin was a supported hypothesis, not proven. Compared with basal-like, luminal-like tumors shared significantly more repertoire with nontumor tissue. Tumor repertoires ranked between lymph nodes and nontumor tissue in diversity, with V and J gene preferences.

One entry per CDR3 protein, called by TCRdb with MiXCR from the multiplex PCR reads. The sample has approximately 230,000 distinct CDR3 sequences, around 34% seen once. Samples came from axillary lymph nodes draining the breast cancer. Germline V gene data show CDR1 as KGHSH and CDR2 as LQKENI. The CDR3 spans 11 residues. Deletions cut 3 bases from V and 9 bases from J, with 9 bases between. The receptor comes from a female donor with breast cancer. Some clones in this sample may be carry-over from other donors' samples. V and J are TRBV18 and TRBJ2-7; D is ambiguous. Material: axillary lymph node tissue. The CDR3 sequence is CASSPPSWQYF. DNA for the CDR3: TGTGCCAGCTCACCTCCCTCTTGGCAGTACTTC.